The clone carrying this T cell receptor beta chain has at least ten counts. Arm-PCR of CDR3 regions with iRepertoire HTBI primers generated TCR beta libraries. Each CDR3 protein gets one entry after TCRdb re-called the multiplex PCR reads with MiXCR. Of hundreds of thousands of distinct CDR3 sequences listed, about 15% were seen once; the top ten hold over 7%. The data are from a study of regulatory T cells in long-lasting Graves disease. J gave up 7 bases and V 6 bases, and 6 bases lay outside the gene matches. The CDR3 spans 15 residues. Germline CDR1 SGHDT, CDR2 YYEEEE. The time point is: newly diagnosed GD, antithyroid drugs for less than 3 months. PBMC RNA served as the TCR library source. The same sample was also studied in work on T cells in Graves' hyperthyroidism and ophthalmopathy.

The chain employs TRBV5-6 and TRBJ2-1, with 14 bases identical to TRBD2. The sequence was collected from a middle-aged woman with Graves disease. The material sequenced was peripheral blood mononuclear cells (PBMCs), taken at new diagnosis, from a patient treated with antithyroid drugs. For the CDR3, the DNA is TGTGCCAGCACGACTAGCGGGAGGGCCTCGAATGAGCAGTTCTTC. Translated: CASTTSGRASNEQFF.